Listed below are T cell receptor beta chains from one sample, sequenced in a study of OX40 agonist ivuxolimab in advanced cancers. The data were produced by immunoSEQ multiplex PCR, yet TCRdb's version contains in-frame clones alone and is incomplete. Among some 77,000 clones listed, around 86% were seen once. Sequencing was performed on CD4+ or CD8+ T cells sorted from blood, taken in a trial of the OX40 agonist ivuxolimab. All receptors derive from an adult with an advanced solid tumor such as melanoma, head and neck, liver or kidney cancer. Both conserved end residues are part of each CDR3. A D gene is named only where the DNA matches it firmly. A clone size is listed for some rows: how often the clone was seen (once, few, many), or a class if it is expanded.

d_gene: NA
v_gene: TRBV11-2
abundance: NA
j_gene: TRBJ2-2
CDR3aa: CASSQIANTGELFF
CDR3nt: TGTGCCAGCAGCCAAATTGCTAACACCGGGGAGCTGTTTTTT

d_gene: NA
v_gene: TRBV5-4
abundance: NA
j_gene: TRBJ2-5
CDR3aa: CASSLGLGKETQYF
CDR3nt: TGTGCCAGCAGCTTGGGACTCGGGAAAGAGACCCAGTACTTC

d_gene: TRBD1
v_gene: TRBV9
abundance: NA
j_gene: TRBJ2-7
CDR3aa: CASSVGTGGGPYEQYF
CDR3nt: TGTGCCAGCAGCGTAGGGACAGGGGGCGGCCCCTACGAGCAGTACTTC

d_gene: NA
v_gene: TRBV18
abundance: NA
j_gene: TRBJ2-5
CDR3aa: CASSPLSSGGETQYF
CDR3nt: TGTGCCAGCTCACCACTGTCCTCCGGTGGGGAGACCCAGTACTTC

d_gene: TRBD1
v_gene: TRBV28
abundance: NA
j_gene: TRBJ2-3
CDR3aa: CASSFQGALTDTQYF
CDR3nt: TGTGCCAGCAGTTTCCAGGGGGCCCTCACAGATACGCAGTATTTT

d_gene: NA
v_gene: TRBV5-6
abundance: NA
j_gene: TRBJ2-3
CDR3aa: CASSLRDGWDTQYF
CDR3nt: TGTGCCAGCAGCCTTAGGGACGGGTGGGATACGCAGTATTTT

d_gene: NA
v_gene: TRBV30
abundance: NA
j_gene: TRBJ1-5
CDR3aa: CAWKGGGDQPQHF
CDR3nt: TGTGCCTGGAAGGGCGGGGGAGATCAGCCCCAGCATTTT

d_gene: NA
v_gene: TRBV5-1
abundance: NA
j_gene: TRBJ1-1
CDR3aa: CASSLSGPEAFF
CDR3nt: TGCGCCAGCAGCTTGAGTGGACCTGAAGCTTTCTTT

d_gene: TRBD1
v_gene: TRBV27
abundance: once
j_gene: TRBJ2-1
CDR3aa: CASSPRTGAYNEQFF
CDR3nt: TGTGCCAGCAGTCCCCGAACAGGGGCCTACAATGAGCAGTTCTTC

d_gene: TRBD1
v_gene: TRBV29-1
abundance: NA
j_gene: TRBJ2-2
CDR3aa: CSGRTGANTGELFF
CDR3nt: TGCAGCGGCCGGACAGGGGCGAACACCGGGGAGCTGTTTTTT

d_gene: NA
v_gene: TRBV7-3
abundance: NA
j_gene: TRBJ1-1
CDR3aa: CASSSPGFGTEAFF
CDR3nt: TGTGCCAGCAGCTCTCCGGGGTTTGGCACTGAAGCTTTCTTT

d_gene: NA
v_gene: TRBV7-9
abundance: NA
j_gene: TRBJ1-3
CDR3aa: CASSLGTHSGNTIYF
CDR3nt: TGTGCCAGCAGCTTAGGAACGCACTCTGGAAACACCATATATTTT

d_gene: TRBD2
v_gene: TRBV7-6
abundance: NA
j_gene: TRBJ2-4
CDR3aa: CASSLEAGAALAKNIQYF
CDR3nt: TGTGCCAGCAGCTTAGAAGCGGGGGCAGCGCTAGCCAAAAACATTCAGTACTTC

d_gene: TRBD1
v_gene: TRBV6-1
abundance: NA
j_gene: TRBJ2-7
CDR3aa: CASTVGQATYEQYF
CDR3nt: TGTGCCAGCACAGTCGGACAGGCAACCTACGAGCAGTACTTC

d_gene: NA
v_gene: TRBV9
abundance: once
j_gene: TRBJ1-1
CDR3aa: CASSVEKNTEAFF
CDR3nt: TGTGCCAGCAGCGTAGAGAAGAACACTGAAGCTTTCTTT

d_gene: NA
v_gene: TRBV7-8
abundance: NA
j_gene: TRBJ1-4
CDR3aa: CASSLTGANEKLFF
CDR3nt: TGTGCCAGCAGCTTGACAGGAGCTAATGAAAAACTGTTTTTT

d_gene: TRBD1
v_gene: TRBV11-2
abundance: NA
j_gene: TRBJ2-4
CDR3aa: CASSYRGPNPRAKNIQYF
CDR3nt: TGTGCCAGCAGTTACAGGGGCCCGAACCCGAGAGCCAAAAACATTCAGTACTTC

d_gene: NA
v_gene: TRBV7-9
abundance: NA
j_gene: TRBJ2-1
CDR3aa: CASSIIVLPEQFF
CDR3nt: TGTGCCAGCAGCATAATCGTACTACCCGAGCAGTTCTTC

d_gene: NA
v_gene: TRBV29-1
abundance: NA
j_gene: TRBJ2-5
CDR3aa: CSVVRGETQYF
CDR3nt: TGCAGCGTTGTAAGGGGTGAGACCCAGTACTTC

d_gene: TRBD1
v_gene: TRBV4-3
abundance: once
j_gene: TRBJ1-1
CDR3aa: CASSQDRQGKAEAFF
CDR3nt: TGCGCCAGCAGCCAAGATAGACAGGGGAAAGCTGAAGCTTTCTTT

d_gene: TRBD1
v_gene: TRBV6-5
abundance: NA
j_gene: TRBJ2-7
CDR3aa: CASGGQGSYEQYF
CDR3nt: TGTGCCAGCGGGGGACAGGGGTCCTACGAGCAGTACTTC